The 9 T cell receptor beta chains in this list originate from one sample, sequenced in a study of early stage breast cancer tumors. Measured with immunoSEQ multiplex PCR; TCRdb has only the in-frame clones, and not every one. The table shows about 5,000 clones, with around three fifths occurring only once. The sample taken for sequencing was breast tumor tissue. The receptors here all came from a person aged 45-60 years with breast cancer.

The rearrangement links TRBV28 to TRBJ2-7, with 8 bases identical to TRBD2. V dropped 3 bases and J dropped 4; count of bases not matched to a gene: 5. This CDR3 contains 14 residues. Germline CDR1 and CDR2: MDHEN and SYDVKM. The CDR3 DNA is TGTGCCAGCAGTTTGTCCAGCGGGGGATACGAGCAGTACTTC. Translated: CASSLSSGGYEQYF.

This clone has more than one count but fewer than ten. The chain employs TRBV28 and TRBJ1-5; the D gene is possibly TRBD1 (5 bases). Trimming took 6 bases from V and 7 from J, leaving 16 bases between them. This CDR3 spans 14 amino acids. The germline V gene has CDR1 MDHEN and CDR2 SYDVKM. CDR3 sequence reads: CASSGGSSDQPQHF. The CDR3 DNA follows: TGTGCCAGCAGCGGGGGGAGTTCGGACCAGCCCCAGCATTTT.

The rearrangement uses TRBV7-9 and TRBJ2-2, with D tentatively TRBD2 (5 bases). V lost 2 bases and J lost 7, with 14 bases in between. CDR3 size: 15 residues. The germline gives CDR1 SEHNR, CDR2 FQNEAQ (reference sequence). The CDR3 spells CASSLFQLSGGELFF. The CDR3 nucleotides are TGTGCCAGCAGCTTATTCCAACTCAGCGGCGGGGAGCTGTTTTTT.

The chain carries TRBV4-3 and TRBJ2-7, with D possibly matching TRBD2 (5 bases). Per the germline V gene, CDR1 is LGHNA and CDR2 is YSLEER. V was clipped by 2 bases and J by 5 bases, with 19 bases between them. The CDR3 sequence is 16 residues long. The CDR3 DNA sequence: TGCGCCAGCAGCCAACGGTTAGGCACCCGGGGTCACGAGCAGTACTTC. Its translation: CASSQRLGTRGHEQYF.

The chain uses TRBV2 and TRBJ2-5, with 12 bases lining up with TRBD2. CDR3 length equals 18 residues. Germline CDR1 reads SNHLY; CDR2 reads FYNNEI. Unmatched junction bases numbered 7, after V lost 2 bases and J lost 0 bases. The CDR3 protein is CASSESPGLAGHQETQYF. CDR3 sequence (DNA): TGTGCCAGCAGTGAAAGCCCCGGACTAGCGGGACACCAAGAGACCCAGTACTTC.

The rearrangement links TRBV5-1 to TRBJ2-6; D not certain. Looked up from germline, CDR1 is SGHRS and CDR2 is YFSETQ. Between the trimmed V and J ends, which lost 1 base and 0 bases, there was a span of 8 bases. The CDR3 consists of 16 residues. The CDR3 DNA reads TGCGCCAGCAGCTTGCTGAGTCCCTCTGGGGCCAACGTCCTGACTTTC. Translated: CASSLLSPSGANVLTF.

The chain joins TRBV7-6 to TRBJ2-7; D ambiguous. The CDR3 is 13 residues long. Germline V gene sequence: CDR1 SGHVS, CDR2 FNYEAQ. Between the trimmed V and J ends, which lost 5 bases and 2 bases, there was a span of 10 bases. CDR3 sequence reads: CASSQQAPYEQYF. As DNA, the CDR3 is TGTGCCAGCAGCCAGCAAGCACCCTACGAGCAGTACTTC.

The CDR3 nucleotides are TGTGCCAGCAGCTTAGGAAGTGGCGGGGGTACAGATACGCAGTATTTT. It specifies CASSLGSGGGTDTQYF. V gene TRBV7-6 combines with J gene TRBJ2-3, with 7 bases identical to TRBD2. Trimming took 1 base from V and 3 from J; bases not matched to a gene: 7. This CDR3 comprises 16 residues. CDR1 SGHVS and CDR2 FNYEAQ come from the germline V gene.

This clone showed up just a few times. The V gene is TRBV19, the J gene TRBJ1-1, with 12 bases that match TRBD1. CDR1 and CDR2 (germline): LNHDA, SQIVND (reference sequence). This CDR3 spans 18 amino acids. V trimming: 9 bases; J trimming: 4 bases; junction bases outside the gene matches: 18. The CDR3 loop is CASGGAIRDRGLITEAFF. CDR3 nucleotides: TGTGCCAGCGGGGGGGCTATCCGGGACAGGGGGCTTATCACTGAAGCTTTCTTT.